The sample holds a few counts of the clone carrying this TCR beta chain. The data derive from a study of blood T cell repertoires in COVID-19. At the level of the study: The United States, Italy and Spain provided the acute and convalescent COVID-19 samples. T cells, B-cell-depleted T cells, or PBMCs provided the cDNA or gDNA that served as material.

Authors' methods: Quantification of nucleated cells was approximated via reference gene primer amplification. Using immunoSEQ multiplex PCR, the repertoire was profiled, and TCRdb retains in-frame clones only, with some absent. V and J calls and clone size are given by that table; D and trimming were obtained from the DNA. The data contain 150,000 to 200,000 clones, 74% of them singletons. Germline-derived CDR1 and CDR2 are MNHNS and SASEGT. The CDR3 totals 16 residues. The ends were cut back, 3 bases at V and 7 bases at J, with 18 bases in the middle. The rearrangement links TRBV6-1 to TRBJ2-2, with D perhaps matching TRBD2 (5 bases). This clonotype was obtained from a woman of 80 years or more with acute or convalescent COVID-19. The sequenced sample consisted of peripheral blood. This CDR3 reads CASSEVNGRRSGELFF. CDR3 sequence (DNA): TGTGCCAGCAGTGAGGTAAATGGCCGGAGGAGCGGGGAGCTGTTTTTT.